Listed below are T cell receptor beta chains from one sample, sequenced in a study of shared clonotypes between healthy human individuals. TCRdb keeps only in-frame clones here, not all; method: immunoSEQ multiplex PCR. The data show about 820,000 clones, about 91% seen once. Input material: naive CD8+ T cells sorted from blood. All receptors derive from a man aged 25 to 40 in good health. The CDR3 runs from the conserved cysteine through the conserved F or W. D genes are given only for firm matches. Only part of the rows carry a size: once, few, many, or a class if the clone is expanded.

j_call clone_size d_call cdr3_length v_call cdr3_aa cdr3_nt
TRBJ2-1 once TRBD2 16 TRBV9 CASSGLAGASYNEQFF TGTGCCAGCAGCGGTCTAGCGGGAGCCTCCTACAATGAGCAGTTCTTC
TRBJ2-2 NA NA 15 TRBV6-6 CASSYVGPWTGELFF TGTGCCAGCAGTTACGTGGGGCCATGGACCGGGGAGCTGTTTTTT
TRBJ1-5 NA NA 17 TRBV6-1 CASSEDPGGQGGQPQHF TGTGCCAGCAGTGAAGATCCTGGGGGTCAGGGTGGTCAGCCCCAGCATTTT
TRBJ1-1 NA NA 15 TRBV9 CASSPEGRVNTEAFF TGTGCCAGCAGCCCCGAGGGCAGGGTGAACACTGAAGCTTTCTTT
TRBJ2-1 NA TRBD2 17 TRBV27 CASSFNLGSGMYNEQFF TGTGCCAGCAGTTTCAACCTGGGTAGCGGGATGTACAATGAGCAGTTCTTC
TRBJ1-5 NA NA 16 TRBV11-2 CASRARGGLSNQPQHF TGTGCCAGCAGGGCGAGGGGGGGTCTAAGCAATCAGCCCCAGCATTTT
TRBJ1-2 NA TRBD1 16 TRBV27 CASSLTTGGLNYGYTF TGTGCCAGCAGTTTAACTACAGGGGGCCTAAACTATGGCTACACCTTC
TRBJ2-1 NA TRBD1 15 TRBV6-6 CASSPRTGVWDEQFF TGTGCCAGCAGTCCACGGACAGGGGTGTGGGATGAGCAGTTCTTC
TRBJ2-5 NA TRBD2 14 TRBV7-7 CASSLVGGSETQYF TGTGCTAGCAGCTTAGTAGGCGGGAGTGAGACCCAGTACTTC
TRBJ1-4 NA TRBD1 16 TRBV6-5 CASSYSTDRSNEKLFF TGTGCCAGCAGTTACTCGACGGACAGGTCTAATGAAAAACTGTTTTTT
TRBJ2-3 NA NA 13 TRBV27 CASSWTGEDTQYF TGTGCCAGCTCCTGGACGGGGGAAGATACGCAGTATTTT
TRBJ2-3 NA NA 14 TRBV5-5 CASSLGLGTDTQYF TGTGCCAGCAGCCTGGGACTTGGCACAGATACGCAGTATTTT
TRBJ2-2 NA NA 14 TRBV28 CASSLSREPGELFF TGTGCCAGCAGTTTATCTAGGGAGCCCGGGGAGCTGTTTTTT
TRBJ2-3 NA NA 17 TRBV4-3 CASSSNAGWGGTDTQYF TGCGCCAGCAGCAGTAACGCGGGATGGGGAGGCACAGATACGCAGTATTTT
TRBJ2-1 NA NA 12 TRBV7-2 CASSPEAGEQFF TGTGCCAGCAGCCCTGAGGCTGGTGAGCAGTTCTTC
TRBJ2-7 NA TRBD1 14 TRBV5-1 CASSPGQGIYEQYF TGCGCCAGCAGCCCGGGACAGGGTATCTACGAGCAGTACTTC
TRBJ2-1 once NA 16 TRBV7-9 CASSHRTAASYNEQFF TGTGCCAGCAGCCATCGGACAGCGGCTTCCTACAATGAGCAGTTCTTC
TRBJ2-7 NA NA 13 TRBV19 CASSQSPPGEQYF TGTGCCAGTAGCCAGAGCCCTCCTGGCGAGCAGTACTTC
TRBJ1-2 NA NA 13 TRBV27 CASSYKRTSGYTF TGTGCCAGCAGCTATAAACGGACGTCTGGCTACACCTTC
TRBJ1-5 NA NA 17 TRBV5-6 CASSRSGTAAGNQPQHF TGTGCCAGCAGCCGTAGCGGCACAGCCGCTGGCAATCAGCCCCAGCATTTT
TRBJ2-3 NA TRBD2 18 TRBV7-9 CASSFPGTSETPPDTQYF TGTGCCAGCAGCTTCCCCGGTACTAGCGAGACACCCCCAGATACGCAGTATTTT
TRBJ2-1 NA TRBD2 15 TRBV27 CASTPVAGADNEQFF TGTGCCAGCACACCAGTCGCGGGAGCTGACAATGAGCAGTTCTTC
TRBJ1-4 NA NA 16 TRBV18 CASSPPGPATNEKLFF TGTGCCAGCTCACCACCAGGGCCAGCAACTAATGAAAAACTGTTTTTT
TRBJ2-7 NA NA 17 TRBV7-9 CASSPRWVGTAKYEQYF TGTGCCAGCAGCCCCCGGTGGGTCGGGACGGCAAAGTACGAGCAGTACTTC
TRBJ2-3 NA NA 16 TRBV2 CASQVPIGRATDTQYF TGTGCCAGCCAAGTGCCTATCGGGAGAGCCACAGATACGCAGTATTTT
TRBJ2-5 NA NA 11 TRBV27 CASSGQETQYF TGTGCCAGCAGTGGCCAAGAGACCCAGTACTTC
TRBJ2-1 NA TRBD1 16 TRBV5-8 CASSTDRAHRRDEQFF TGTGCCAGCAGCACGGACAGGGCCCACCGTCGGGATGAGCAGTTCTTC
TRBJ2-7 NA NA 13 TRBV30 CAWSVGAPYEQYF TGTGCCTGGAGCGTAGGTGCCCCCTACGAGCAGTACTTC
TRBJ2-7 NA TRBD2 16 TRBV27 CASSRGTSGGLDGQYF TGTGCCAGCAGCCGGGGGACTAGCGGGGGACTAGACGGGCAGTACTTC
TRBJ2-7 NA NA 14 TRBV10-3 CAISESGQSYEQYF TGTGCCATCAGTGAGTCCGGACAGAGCTACGAGCAGTACTTC
TRBJ2-3 NA NA 13 TRBV2 CASSEPSTDTQYF TGTGCCAGCAGCGAGCCCTCAACAGATACGCAGTATTTT
TRBJ2-7 NA NA 12 TRBV28 CASADLLYEQYF TGTGCCAGTGCGGACCTCCTCTACGAGCAGTACTTC
TRBJ2-1 NA NA 17 TRBV5-8 CASSLAGGRGHRNEQFF TGTGCCAGCAGCTTGGCCGGAGGGCGGGGCCACAGGAATGAGCAGTTCTTC
TRBJ1-2 once TRBD1 14 TRBV5-1 CASSEATGVNGYTF TGCGCCAGCAGCGAGGCGACAGGGGTGAATGGCTACACCTTC
TRBJ2-2 once NA 15 TRBV4-3 CASSPHGGDTGELFF TGCGCCAGCAGCCCTCACGGGGGCGACACCGGGGAGCTGTTTTTT
TRBJ2-3 NA NA 19 TRBV1 CTSSDRWVAETRITDTQYF TGCACCAGCAGCGACCGGTGGGTAGCGGAAACACGCATCACAGATACGCAGTATTTT
TRBJ2-7 once TRBD2 14 TRBV28 CASRSVGLDYEQYF TGTGCCAGCAGGTCAGTAGGACTAGATTACGAGCAGTACTTC
TRBJ2-1 NA TRBD1 14 TRBV9 CASSLGQGYNEQFF TGTGCCAGCAGCTTGGGACAGGGCTACAATGAGCAGTTCTTC
TRBJ2-7 NA NA 15 TRBV28 CASSHFEDKNYEQYF TGTGCCAGCAGCCACTTCGAGGACAAAAACTACGAGCAGTACTTC
TRBJ2-1 NA TRBD1 17 TRBV2 CAIQGQAGVSSYNEQFF TGTGCCATCCAGGGACAGGCTGGGGTGAGCTCCTACAATGAGCAGTTCTTC
TRBJ2-3 NA NA 14 TRBV13 CASSLGLETDTQYF TGTGCCAGCAGCTTAGGCTTAGAGACAGATACGCAGTATTTT
TRBJ1-1 NA NA 15 TRBV5-4 CASSLGGQPNTEAFF TGTGCCAGCAGCTTGGGAGGACAGCCTAACACTGAAGCTTTCTTT
TRBJ2-7 NA TRBD1 14 TRBV9 CASSASGQAYEQYF TGTGCCAGCAGCGCCTCGGGACAGGCCTACGAGCAGTACTTC
TRBJ2-1 NA TRBD2 15 TRBV7-2 CASSFPGTSGPEQFF TGTGCCAGCAGCTTCCCCGGGACTAGCGGCCCTGAGCAGTTCTTC
TRBJ2-3 NA NA 15 TRBV1 CTSRGLAGSTDTQYF TGCACCAGCAGAGGACTAGCGGGAAGCACAGATACGCAGTATTTT
TRBJ2-1 once NA 15 TRBV18 CASSPDASSYNEQFF TGTGCCAGCTCACCGGACGCGAGCTCCTACAATGAGCAGTTCTTC
TRBJ1-3 NA TRBD1 14 TRBV7-2 CASTGGQAGNTIYF TGTGCCAGCACCGGGGGACAGGCTGGAAACACCATATATTTT
TRBJ2-1 NA NA 13 TRBV7-9 CASSLVDSREQFF TGTGCCAGCAGCTTAGTTGACTCGCGTGAGCAGTTCTTC
TRBJ2-2 NA NA 15 TRBV29-1 CSVVAQGGNTGELFF TGCAGCGTTGTCGCTCAGGGTGGTAACACCGGGGAGCTGTTTTTT
TRBJ2-5 NA NA 15 TRBV4-1 CASSQESGGQETQYF TGCGCCAGCAGCCAAGAGAGTGGGGGGCAAGAGACCCAGTACTTC